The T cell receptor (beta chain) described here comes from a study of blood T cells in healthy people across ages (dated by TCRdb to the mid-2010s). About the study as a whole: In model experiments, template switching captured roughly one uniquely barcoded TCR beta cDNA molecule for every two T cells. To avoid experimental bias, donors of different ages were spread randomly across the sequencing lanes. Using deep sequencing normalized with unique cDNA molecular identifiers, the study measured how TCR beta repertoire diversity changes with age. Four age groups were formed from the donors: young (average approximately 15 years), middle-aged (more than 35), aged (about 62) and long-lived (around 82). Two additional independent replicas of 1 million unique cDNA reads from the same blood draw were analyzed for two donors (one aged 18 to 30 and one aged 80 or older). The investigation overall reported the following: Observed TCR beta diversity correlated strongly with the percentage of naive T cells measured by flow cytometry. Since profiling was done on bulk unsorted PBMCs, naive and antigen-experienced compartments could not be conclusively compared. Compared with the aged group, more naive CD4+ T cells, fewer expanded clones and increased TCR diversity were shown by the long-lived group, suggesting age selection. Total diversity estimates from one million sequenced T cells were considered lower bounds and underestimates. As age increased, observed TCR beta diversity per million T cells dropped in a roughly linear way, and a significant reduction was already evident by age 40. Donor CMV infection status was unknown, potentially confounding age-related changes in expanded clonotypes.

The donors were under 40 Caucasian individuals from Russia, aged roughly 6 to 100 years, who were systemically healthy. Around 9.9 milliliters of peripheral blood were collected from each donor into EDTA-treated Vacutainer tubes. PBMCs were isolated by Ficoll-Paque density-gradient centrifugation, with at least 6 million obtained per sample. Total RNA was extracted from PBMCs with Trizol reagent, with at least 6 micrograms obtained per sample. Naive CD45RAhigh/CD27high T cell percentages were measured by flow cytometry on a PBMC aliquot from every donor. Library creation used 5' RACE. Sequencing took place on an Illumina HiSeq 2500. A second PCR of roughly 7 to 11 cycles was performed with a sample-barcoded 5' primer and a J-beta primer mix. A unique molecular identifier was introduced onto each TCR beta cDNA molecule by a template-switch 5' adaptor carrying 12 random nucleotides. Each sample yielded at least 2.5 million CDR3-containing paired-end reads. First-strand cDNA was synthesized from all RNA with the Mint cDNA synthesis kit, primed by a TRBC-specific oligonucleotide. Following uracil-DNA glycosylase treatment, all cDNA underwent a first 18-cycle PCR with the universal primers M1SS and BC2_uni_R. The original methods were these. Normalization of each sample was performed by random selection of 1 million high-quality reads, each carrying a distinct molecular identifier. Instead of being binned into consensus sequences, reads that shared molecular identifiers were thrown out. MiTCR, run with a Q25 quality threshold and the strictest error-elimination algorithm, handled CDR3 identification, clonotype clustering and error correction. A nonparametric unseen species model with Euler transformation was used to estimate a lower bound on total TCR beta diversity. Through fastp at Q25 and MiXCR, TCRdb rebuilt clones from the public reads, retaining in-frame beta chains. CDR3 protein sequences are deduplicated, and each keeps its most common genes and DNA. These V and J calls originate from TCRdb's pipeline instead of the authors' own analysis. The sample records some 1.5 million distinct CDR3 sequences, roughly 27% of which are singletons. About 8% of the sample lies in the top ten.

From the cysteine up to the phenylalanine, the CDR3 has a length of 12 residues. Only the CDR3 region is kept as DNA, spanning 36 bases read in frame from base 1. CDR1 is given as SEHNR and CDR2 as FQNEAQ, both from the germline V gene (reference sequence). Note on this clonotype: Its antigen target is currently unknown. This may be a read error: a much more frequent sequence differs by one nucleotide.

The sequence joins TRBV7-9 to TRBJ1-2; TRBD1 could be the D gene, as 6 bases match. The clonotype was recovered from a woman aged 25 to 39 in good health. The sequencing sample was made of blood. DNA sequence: TGTGTCAGCAGCTTCGGCAGGGGTGGCTACACCTTC. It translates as CVSSFGRGGYTF.